This passage covers 27 T cell receptor beta chains from one sample sequenced in a study of technical replicates of blood from a handful of donors. Assay: immunoSEQ multiplex PCR; the TCRdb copy retains only in-frame clones and omits some. Found here are 60,000 or so clones, just under 90% of them singletons; the top ten hold roughly 5.2%. Sequencing was carried out using PBMCs. The receptors stem from a human donor in good health. Some clones in this sample may be carry-over from other donors' samples.

In its sample, this clone was seen once. The chain links TRBV5-4 to TRBJ2-6; TRBD1 aligns across 8 bases. After removal of 4 bases from V and 2 bases from J, the junction contained 2 bases not matched to a gene. Germline CDR1 reads SGHNT; CDR2 reads YYREEE (reference sequence). This CDR3 has 15 residues. The CDR3: CASSTQGAGANVLTF. CDR3 coding DNA: TGTGCCAGCAGCACACAGGGGGCTGGGGCCAACGTCCTGACTTTC.

This clone showed up just a few times. The chain links TRBV7-8 to TRBJ2-2; the match to TRBD1 covers 7 bases. Germline trimming cut 6 bases from V and 3 bases from J; bases unmatched to any gene: 10. The CDR3 totals 16 residues. The germline V gene has CDR1 SGHVS and CDR2 FQNEAQ. The CDR3 nucleotides read TGTGCCAGCAGTGAGGGGGCAGGGGGTTACACCGGGGAGCTGTTTTTT. Amino acids: CASSEGAGGYTGELFF.

The chain carries TRBV2 and TRBJ2-7; D is unresolved. The CDR3 is 11 amino acids. The V end lost 4 bases, the J end lost 9 bases, and 10 bases lay between the germline ends. Germline assignment: CDR1 SNHLY and CDR2 FYNNEI. As DNA, the CDR3 is TGTGCCAGCAGTGCAGGCATGCGGCAGTACTTC. This sequence encodes CASSAGMRQYF.

This clone was observed a single time. This rearrangement joins TRBV5-1 to TRBJ2-6; a weak D match, TRBD1 (6 bases). Between the trimmed V and J ends, which lost 4 bases and 0 bases, there was a span of 8 bases. Germline assignment: CDR1 SGHRS and CDR2 YFSETQ. This CDR3 region has 15 residues. CDR3 in amino acids: CASSLGGSGANVLTF. DNA of the CDR3: TGCGCCAGCAGCCTAGGGGGCTCTGGGGCCAACGTCCTGACTTTC.

The rearrangement uses TRBV6-6 and TRBJ2-1; 10 bases match TRBD2. Germline V gene lookup returns CDR1 MNHNY and CDR2 SVGAGI (reference sequence). The J segment lost 8 bases and the V segment lost 0 bases, leaving 1 base of the junction unmatched. The length of the CDR3 is 14 residues. The CDR3 loop reads CASSYSGTSDEQFF. For the CDR3, the DNA is TGTGCCAGCAGTTACTCCGGGACTAGCGATGAGCAGTTCTTC.

This rearrangement joins TRBV28 to TRBJ1-2; TRBD1 aligns across 8 bases. Germline CDR1 reads MDHEN; CDR2 reads SYDVKM. The CDR3 runs to 12 residues. V lost 7 bases to trimming and J lost 6 bases; unmatched junction nucleotides: 4. CDR3 loop: CASKAGGDGYTF. The DNA for the CDR3 is TGTGCCAGCAAAGCAGGGGGCGATGGCTACACCTTC.

This clone was detected only once. This chain links TRBV9 with TRBJ1-5; TRBD1 matches 7 bases. Trimming took 4 bases from V and 7 from J; bases not matched to a gene: 8. There are 14 residues in the CDR3. Germline V CDR1 and CDR2: SGDLS, YYNGEE. Written as DNA, the CDR3 is TGTGCCAGCAGCCCGACAGGGTTGGGCCAGCCCCAGCATTTT. Translation: CASSPTGLGQPQHF.

This clone was seen just once. V usage is TRBV5-4 and J usage is TRBJ2-7; the D gene is possibly TRBD1 (5 bases). The V end lost 0 bases, the J end lost 4 bases, and 11 bases lay between the germline ends. There are 14 residues in the CDR3. The germline V gene encodes CDR1 SGHNT and CDR2 YYREEE (reference sequence). The chain's CDR3 is CASSLGQGGYEQYF. Here the CDR3 DNA reads TGTGCCAGCAGCTTGGGTCAGGGTGGGTACGAGCAGTACTTC.

The rearrangement uses TRBV6-6 and TRBJ2-7, with D perhaps matching TRBD2 (7 bases). V was shortened by 4 bases and J by 6 bases, with 16 bases between the two germline ends. In germline, CDR1 is MNHNY, CDR2 SVGAGI (reference sequence). The CDR3 is 14 residues long. This CDR3 reads CASSLGGGLFEQYF. The CDR3 DNA sequence: TGTGCCAGCAGTTTAGGGGGGGGGTTGTTCGAGCAGTACTTC.

This clone was detected once. The chain has TRBV7-8 and TRBJ2-1; 9 bases agree with TRBD2. This CDR3 spans 14 amino acids. Germline V gene sequence: CDR1 SGHVS, CDR2 FQNEAQ. The V segment lost 5 bases and the J segment 15 bases; nucleotides outside the gene matches: 14. For the CDR3, the DNA is TGTGCCAGCAGCGAATCTACCGGGACTAGCCCTCGGTTCTTC. As protein: CASSESTGTSPRFF. Full variable domain (outside the CDR3, taken from reference TRBV7-8 and TRBJ2-1): GAGVSQSPRYKVAKRGQDVALRCDPISGHVSLFWYQQALGQGPEFLTYFQNEAQLDKSGLPSDRFFAERPEGSVSTLKIQRTQQEDSAVYLCASSESTGTSPRFFGPGTRLTVL.

The gene calls are TRBV19 and TRBJ1-5, with 8 nucleotides matching TRBD1. The CDR3 consists of 15 residues. Losses at the gene ends were 2 bases for V and 5 bases for J; bases not matched to a gene: 5. CDR1 is LNHDA, CDR2 SQIVND, per germline (reference sequence). Written as DNA, the CDR3 is TGTGCCAGTAGTATAATCCAGGGGGCGGATCAGCCCCAGCATTTT. Its protein product is CASSIIQGADQPQHF.

V is TRBV2 and J is TRBJ1-2; 7 bases fit TRBD1. The germline V gene has CDR1 SNHLY and CDR2 FYNNEI. The V gene end was trimmed by 7 bases and the J gene end by 4 bases; junction bases not matched to a gene: 9. This CDR3 is 14 amino acids long. This CDR3 reads CASTREGASYGYTF. In DNA form, the CDR3 reads TGTGCCAGCACTCGGGAGGGGGCAAGCTATGGCTACACCTTC.

This clone occurred once. The chain couples TRBV7-9 to TRBJ1-2, with a possible D match to TRBD1 (6 bases). The V and J ends lost 1 base and 0 bases respectively, with 9 bases between them. The germline V gene has CDR1 SEHNR and CDR2 FQNEAQ (reference sequence). This CDR3 spans 15 amino acids. The CDR3 nucleotides are TGTGCCAGCAGCTTAGGTCCAGGGGCTAACTATGGCTACACCTTC. It is translated as CASSLGPGANYGYTF.

The J gene is TRBJ1-2, the V gene TRBV13, with D hard to call. Germline CDR1 is PRHDT and CDR2 is FYEKMQ (reference sequence). The length of the CDR3 is 15 residues. The V gene lost 5 bases and the J gene lost 2 bases, with 15 bases spanning the gap. The CDR3 coding sequence is TGTGCCAGCAGCCTAGCTGGACTGACCAACTATGGCTACACCTTC. Encoded protein: CASSLAGLTNYGYTF.

This clone occurred once. J is TRBJ1-2 and V is TRBV6-5; perhaps TRBD1 as D (5 bases). The germline gives CDR1 MNHEY, CDR2 SVGAGI. CDR3 length: 12 amino acids. V shed 7 bases and J shed 7 bases, with 13 bases lying between them. DNA of the CDR3: TGTGCCAGCACCGAAAGGGGCACTGGCTACACCTTC. Its translation: CASTERGTGYTF.

This chain uses TRBV7-9 with TRBJ2-5; 11 bases map to TRBD2. With 5 bases clipped from V and 0 bases from J, the junction kept 2 bases outside the gene matches. Germline V gene lookup returns CDR1 SEHNR and CDR2 FQNEAQ (reference sequence). This CDR3 has 15 residues. The CDR3 region has the DNA TGTGCCAGCAGCGAACTAGCGGGAGACCAAGAGACCCAGTACTTC. As protein: CASSELAGDQETQYF.

This chain joins TRBV15 and TRBJ1-2, with 7 bases identical to TRBD1. Germline CDR1 and CDR2: LNHNV and YYDKDF (reference sequence). The V and J ends lost 4 bases and 5 bases, in that order; junction bases with no gene match: 10. The CDR3 totals 15 residues. This CDR3 is CATSISTGQSYGYTF. The CDR3 bases are TGTGCCACCAGCATCTCCACGGGACAGAGTTATGGCTACACCTTC.

This clone turned up a few times. The CDR3 sequence is CASSSPDRGAEAFF. In DNA, the CDR3 is TGTGCCAGCAGCTCCCCTGACAGGGGCGCTGAAGCTTTCTTT. J is TRBJ1-1 and V is TRBV7-6; the match to TRBD1 covers 8 bases. Germline lookup yields CDR1 SGHVS and CDR2 FNYEAQ. This CDR3 is 14 amino acids long. V was clipped by 4 bases and J by 6 bases; unmatched bases: 7.

The genes are TRBV5-1 and TRBJ1-2; D is perhaps TRBD1 (6 bases). This CDR3 spans 14 amino acids. The germline gives CDR1 SGHRS, CDR2 YFSETQ. V was cut by 4 bases and J by 2 bases, with 12 bases left in between. CDR3 sequence: CASSSSGQNYGYTF. The CDR3 DNA reads TGCGCCAGCAGCAGCAGCGGACAGAACTATGGCTACACCTTC.

This clone was seen a handful of times. The chain carries TRBV27 and TRBJ1-1; weak D call: TRBD1 (5 bases). The V gene lost 5 bases and the J gene lost 8 bases, with 9 bases spanning the gap. The V gene's germline CDR1 is MNHEY and CDR2 SMNVEV (reference sequence). CDR3 length: 11 amino acids. The CDR3 here is CASSQGLEAFF. The CDR3 coding sequence is TGTGCCAGCAGTCAGGGTCTGGAAGCTTTCTTT.

This chain uses TRBV7-2 with TRBJ1-3; 9 nucleotides align to TRBD1. From germline, CDR1 is SGHTA and CDR2 FQGNSA. The CDR3 is 16 amino acids. J lost 2 bases, V lost 5 bases, and 7 bases had no gene match. The CDR3 DNA follows: TGTGCCAGCAGCCAGGTTACAGGGGGCACTGGAAACACCATATATTTT. This codes for CASSQVTGGTGNTIYF. Variable domain in full (rest from reference TRBV7-2 and TRBJ1-3): GAGVSQSPSNKVTEKGKDVELRCDPISGHTALYWYRQSLGQGLEFLIYFQGNSAPDKSGLPSDRFSAERTGGSVSTLTIQRTQQEDSAVYLCASSQVTGGTGNTIYFGEGSWLTVV.

The genes are TRBV6-1 and TRBJ1-2; a weak D match, TRBD1 (5 bases). The CDR3 has 15 amino acids. The germline V gene has CDR1 MNHNS and CDR2 SASEGT. Trimming pared 10 bases from V and 3 bases from J, leaving 21 bases between. CDR3 loop: CATNSREWGYYGYTF. As DNA, the CDR3 is TGTGCCACCAACTCCAGGGAATGGGGATACTATGGCTACACCTTC.

The chain has TRBV2 and TRBJ2-1; no clear D. The length of the CDR3 is 11 residues. Germline CDR1 reads SNHLY; CDR2 reads FYNNEI. The V and J ends lost 3 bases and 9 bases respectively, with 6 bases between them. This CDR3 reads CASSEFSEQFF. CDR3 DNA: TGTGCCAGCAGTGAGTTCAGTGAGCAGTTCTTC. The full variable domain, completed using reference TRBV2 and TRBJ2-1, is EPEVTQTPSHQVTQMGQEVILRCVPISNHLYFYWYRQILGQKVEFLVSFYNNEISEKSEIFDDQFSVERPDGSNFTLKIRSTKLEDSAMYFCASSEFSEQFFGPGTRLTVL.

This chain joins TRBV7-9 and TRBJ2-3, with TRBD1 identical over 7 bases. Trimming removed 2 bases from V and 8 bases from J; junction bases left unmatched: 13. CDR3 length equals 16 residues. From germline, CDR1 is SEHNR and CDR2 FQNEAQ (reference sequence). CDR3 protein: CASSLYATGPLGTQYF. The CDR3 coding sequence is TGTGCCAGCAGCTTATACGCGACAGGGCCCCTCGGTACGCAGTATTTT. Filled out from reference TRBV7-9 and TRBJ2-3, the complete variable domain reads DTGVSQNPRHKITKRGQNVTFRCDPISEHNRLYWYRQTLGQGPEFLTYFQNEAQLEKSRLLSDRFSAERPKGSFSTLEIQRTEQGDSAMYLCASSLYATGPLGTQYFGPGTRLTVL.

V and J are TRBV7-2 and TRBJ2-7, with 12 bases fitting TRBD2. V trimming: 1 base; J trimming: 9 bases; junction bases outside the gene matches: 4. Germline V CDR1 and CDR2: SGHTA, FQGNSA. This CDR3 contains 14 residues. In nucleotides, the CDR3 is TGTGCCAGCAGCTTAGGACTAGCGGGGGCTGGGCAGTACTTC. This codes for CASSLGLAGAGQYF.

The V gene is TRBV27, the J gene TRBJ1-1; a possible D gene is TRBD1 (5 bases). The V gene lost 5 bases and the J gene lost 1 base, with 11 bases spanning the gap. CDR3 size: 14 residues. Germline V gene sequence: CDR1 MNHEY, CDR2 SMNVEV (reference sequence). CDR3 sequence reads: CASSLYQGNTEAFF. In DNA form, the CDR3 reads TGTGCCAGCAGTCTCTATCAGGGGAACACTGAAGCTTTCTTT.

This clone was seen a few times. The V gene is TRBV11-2, the J gene TRBJ2-2, with 9 positions matching TRBD1. The J segment lost 7 bases and the V segment lost 5 bases, leaving 8 bases of the junction unmatched. The CDR3 is 15 residues long. From germline, CDR1 is SGHAT and CDR2 FQNNGV. The CDR3 nucleotides read TGTGCCAGCAGCGCCGCGGGACAGGGTGACGGGGAGCTGTTTTTT. It encodes CASSAAGQGDGELFF.